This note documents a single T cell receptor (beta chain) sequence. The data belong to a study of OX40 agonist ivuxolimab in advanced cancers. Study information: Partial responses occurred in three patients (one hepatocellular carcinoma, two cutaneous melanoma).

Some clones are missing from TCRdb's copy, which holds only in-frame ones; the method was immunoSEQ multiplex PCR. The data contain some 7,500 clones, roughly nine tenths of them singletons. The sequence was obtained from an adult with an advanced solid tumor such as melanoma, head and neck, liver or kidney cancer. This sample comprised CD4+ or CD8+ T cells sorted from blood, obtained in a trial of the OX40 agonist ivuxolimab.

DNA of the CDR3: TGTGCCAGCAGCCCGAAACTAGCGGGAGCCTACGAGCAGTACTTC. This codes for CASSPKLAGAYEQYF. The rearrangement links TRBV5-4 to TRBJ2-7, with 11 bases matching TRBD2. This CDR3 comprises 15 residues. Germline V gene sequence: CDR1 SGHNT, CDR2 YYREEE (reference sequence). With 4 bases clipped from V and 2 bases from J, the junction kept 5 bases outside the gene matches.